Below, 29 T cell receptor beta chains from the same sample are listed, as sequenced in a study of cytomegalovirus exposure and HLA in healthy donors. The study ran its PCR with 60 Vbeta and 13 Jbeta primers. The method was immunoSEQ multiplex PCR; TCRdb's version includes in-frame clones alone and lacks a portion of them. The top ten hold around 4.2% of the sample, which has 81,000 or so clones, about 81% seen once. Input material: PBMCs. The receptor source for this set is a man aged 60 to 75 in good health and CMV-seronegative.

In its sample, this clone was seen many times. The V and J genes are TRBV6-5 and TRBJ1-2; TRBD1 is a possible D gene (5 bases). V was cut by 4 bases and J by 4 bases, with 7 bases left in between. Germline lookup yields CDR1 MNHEY and CDR2 SVGAGI. The CDR3 is made up of 12 amino acids. This chain's CDR3 is CASSSGGYGYTF. The CDR3, as DNA: TGTGCCAGCAGTTCGGGGGGCTATGGCTACACCTTC.

Concerning this clone: The junction and the germline gene differ at one end; a read error may be behind it. CDR3 sequence (DNA): TGTGCCAGCAGCATAGACAGGCCCTTCTCCTACGAGCAGTACTTC. Translating gives CASSIDRPFSYEQYF. This chain joins TRBV11-2 and TRBJ2-7; a possible D gene is TRBD1 (6 bases). The CDR3 extends over 15 amino acids. In germline, CDR1 is SGHAT, CDR2 FQNNGV.

This chain links TRBV23-1 with TRBJ1-1, with D possibly being TRBD1 (6 bases). TRBV23-1 is an open reading frame whose function is uncertain. The CDR3 consists of 17 residues. V was pared by 3 bases and J by 1 base, with 18 bases between. In nucleotides, the CDR3 is TGCGCCAGCAGTCATCAAGATCCGGGACATACGAACACTGAAGCTTTCTTT. Translated, it gives CASSHQDPGHTNTEAFF.

This chain connects TRBV10-1 to TRBJ2-1, with 12 bases aligning to TRBD2. The germline V gene encodes CDR1 WNHNN and CDR2 SYGVQD (reference sequence). Losses at the gene ends were 4 bases for V and 6 bases for J; bases not matched to a gene: 4. CDR3 length equals 15 residues. The chain's CDR3 is CASSGTSGEANEQFF. Here the CDR3 DNA reads TGCGCCAGCAGTGGGACTAGCGGGGAGGCCAATGAGCAGTTCTTC.

This chain joins TRBV7-2 and TRBJ2-5; the D gene is possibly TRBD1 (6 bases). The length of the CDR3 is 12 residues. CDR1 is SGHTA and CDR2 is FQGNSA in the germline V gene. Between the trimmed V and J ends, which lost 6 bases and 4 bases, there was a span of 9 bases. CDR3 nucleotide sequence: TGTGCCAGCAGTACGACAGGAGAGACCCAGTACTTC. Translated, it gives CASSTTGETQYF.

This clone has just one count. This chain uses TRBV30 with TRBJ1-6; D is undetermined. V gave up 5 bases and J gave up 10 bases, with 21 bases separating them. The CDR3 extends over 15 amino acids. Germline V gives CDR1 GTSNPN, CDR2 SVGIG (reference sequence). The CDR3 loop is CAWDIGRAEGSPLHF. The CDR3 nucleotides read TGTGCCTGGGATATTGGGAGGGCAGAGGGATCACCCCTCCACTTT.

Concerning this clone: One junction end disagrees with the germline gene, perhaps due to a read error. This chain uses TRBV7-9 with TRBJ1-1, with TRBD1 identical over 7 bases. This CDR3 has 14 residues. Looked up from germline, CDR1 is SEHNR and CDR2 is FQNEAQ (reference sequence). The CDR3 protein is CSSSPRTGNTEAFF. The CDR3 DNA follows: TGTTCCAGCAGCCCCAGGACAGGGAACACTGAAGCTTTCTTT. Variable domain in full (rest from reference TRBV7-9 and TRBJ1-1): DTGVSQNPRHKITKRGQNVTFRCDPISEHNRLYWYRQTLGQGPEFLTYFQNEAQLEKSRLLSDRFSAERPKGSFSTLEIQRTEQGDSAMYLCSSSPRTGNTEAFFGQGTRLTVV.

The chain has TRBV27 and TRBJ2-6; 7 bases are shared with TRBD1. The CDR3 has 16 amino acids. Germline assignment: CDR1 MNHEY and CDR2 SMNVEV (reference sequence). The trim removed 4 bases at V and 2 bases at J, leaving 5 bases unmatched. The CDR3 loop is CASSWTGTAGANVLTF. CDR3 DNA: TGTGCCAGCAGTTGGACCGGGACAGCTGGGGCCAACGTCCTGACTTTC. Filled out from reference TRBV27 and TRBJ2-6, the complete variable domain reads EAQVTQNPRYLITVTGKKLTVTCSQNMNHEYMSWYRQDPGLGLRQIYYSMNVEVTDKGDVPEGYKVSRKEKRNFPLILESPSPNQTSLYFCASSWTGTAGANVLTFGAGSRLTVL.

This clone was recorded once. This chain uses TRBV27 with TRBJ2-1; D is undetermined. Trimming shortened V by 3 bases and J by 8 bases, and 17 bases separated the two germline ends. The germline V gene encodes CDR1 MNHEY and CDR2 SMNVEV (reference sequence). This CDR3 region has 15 residues. The CDR3, as DNA: TGTGCCAGCAGTTTTGCCTACTCCCAAGTCGATGAGCAGTTCTTC. As protein: CASSFAYSQVDEQFF.

This clone showed up just once. V gene TRBV5-1 combines with J gene TRBJ1-1; TRBD1 is a possible D gene (5 bases). V was trimmed by 6 bases and J by 4 bases, leaving 19 bases between them. This CDR3 is built from 15 residues. Germline V gene sequence: CDR1 SGHRS, CDR2 YFSETQ. CDR3 sequence (DNA): TGCGCCAGCACCTCGGACCTTCCGGGGGGCACTGAAGCTTTCTTT. Translation: CASTSDLPGGTEAFF.

A few counts support this clone. The rearrangement uses TRBV6-1 and TRBJ1-4; D is possibly TRBD1 (5 bases). The CDR3 is 14 amino acids. CDR1 and CDR2 from the germline V gene are MNHNS and SASEGT. V was pared by 3 bases and J by 7 bases, with 12 bases between. CDR3 sequence reads: CASSESQGGEKLFF. CDR3 nucleotides: TGTGCCAGCAGTGAGAGTCAGGGTGGTGAAAAACTGTTTTTT.

This rearrangement joins TRBV5-5 to TRBJ2-3; maybe TRBD1 (6 bases). With 5 bases removed from V and 3 bases from J, the gap between germline ends came to 19 bases. This CDR3 is 16 amino acids long. Germline V lookup: CDR1 SGHKS, CDR2 YYEKEE (reference sequence). The CDR3 reads CASSNPGTLGTDTQYF. The CDR3 DNA sequence: TGTGCCAGCAGTAATCCCGGGACACTGGGGACAGATACGCAGTATTTT.

V gene TRBV5-1 combines with J gene TRBJ2-1; D is perhaps TRBD2 (6 bases). This CDR3 region has 13 residues. In germline, CDR1 is SGHRS, CDR2 YFSETQ. Trimming removed 3 bases from V and 7 bases from J, with 11 bases in between. CDR3 coding DNA: TGCGCCAGCAGCTCCCGGGAGCTAAATGAGCAGTTCTTC. It translates to CASSSRELNEQFF.

This clone was detected only a few times. CDR3 DNA: TGCGCCAGCAGCCGATTTGACTGGGGGGGTGGGGAGCAGTACTTC. This translates into CASSRFDWGGGEQYF. The V call is TRBV5-1, the J call TRBJ2-7; 7 bases are a match to TRBD2. The germline gives CDR1 SGHRS, CDR2 YFSETQ. The V gene end was trimmed by 4 bases and the J gene end by 7 bases; junction bases not matched to a gene: 14. This CDR3 contains 15 residues.

The CDR3 coding sequence is TGTGCCAGCAGCTTATCTGCGGGGGGGCGCGAGCAGTTCTTC. Amino acids: CASSLSAGGREQFF. The gene calls are TRBV7-7 and TRBJ2-1; 9 positions match TRBD2. This CDR3 is built from 14 residues. CDR1 is SSHAT, CDR2 FNYEAQ, per germline (reference sequence). The V segment lost 2 bases and the J segment 10 bases; nucleotides outside the gene matches: 6.

This sequence joins TRBV13 and TRBJ2-3; 8 bases are a match to TRBD2. From germline, CDR1 is PRHDT and CDR2 FYEKMQ (reference sequence). J was trimmed by 2 bases and V by 0 bases; bases with no gene match: 4. CDR3 length: 16 residues. The CDR3, as DNA: TGTGCCAGCAGCTTAGGAGCGGGGGCTGTCACAGATACGCAGTATTTT. Amino acid sequence: CASSLGAGAVTDTQYF.

In the case of this clone: Distinct nucleotide sequences in the sample also encode this CDR3. The chain links TRBV19 to TRBJ2-1; weak D call: TRBD2 (6 bases). CDR3 length equals 14 residues. Trimming took off 2 bases at V and 7 bases at J, with 12 bases between the two ends. CDR1 is LNHDA, CDR2 SQIVND, per germline (reference sequence). In DNA, the CDR3 is TGTGCCAGTAGTATACTAGAACTAGCAAATGAGCAGTTCTTC. It codes for CASSILELANEQFF. The complete variable domain, with remaining parts taken from reference TRBV19 and TRBJ2-1, reads DGGITQSPKYLFRKEGQNVTLSCEQNLNHDAMYWYRQDPGQGLRLIYYSQIVNDFQKGDIAEGYSVSREKKESFPLTVTSAQKNPTAFYLCASSILELANEQFFGPGTRLTVL.

The CDR3 DNA sequence: TGTGCCAGCAGCGGCGGACAGGGACCTGGAAACACCATATATTTT. Protein product: CASSGGQGPGNTIYF. This chain links TRBV7-7 with TRBJ1-3; 8 bases agree with TRBD1. Germline V CDR1 and CDR2: SSHAT, FNYEAQ (reference sequence). The CDR3 runs to 15 residues. The V and J ends lost 5 bases and 2 bases, in that order; junction bases with no gene match: 5.

The V call is TRBV30, the J call TRBJ1-6; D is uncertain. CDR3 length: 14 amino acids. The ends were cut back, 0 bases at V and 7 bases at J, with 10 bases in the middle. The germline gives CDR1 GTSNPN, CDR2 SVGIG (reference sequence). In nucleotides, the CDR3 is TGTGCCTGGAGTGTACGAGTTCCCAATTCACCCCTCCACTTT. It yields the protein CAWSVRVPNSPLHF.

CDR3 sequence (DNA): TGTGCCAGCAGTCGACCGGGACAGGGGGAAGAGACCCAGTACTTC. Encoded protein: CASSRPGQGEETQYF. The chain couples TRBV6-1 to TRBJ2-5, with 11 nucleotides matching TRBD1. CDR1 and CDR2 from the germline V gene are MNHNS and SASEGT. The CDR3 is 15 amino acids. J was trimmed by 3 bases and V by 5 bases; bases with no gene match: 5.

This chain connects TRBV30 to TRBJ1-3; 7 bases map to TRBD1. The CDR3 length is 13 residues. Germline V gene data show CDR1 as GTSNPN and CDR2 as SVGIG (reference sequence). The ends lost 7 bases at V and 1 base at J; junction bases unmatched: 4. CDR3 sequence (DNA): TGTGCCTTCGACAGGGAATCTGGAAACACCATATATTTT. It translates to CAFDRESGNTIYF.

The gene calls are TRBV2 and TRBJ1-2; D may be TRBD1 (5 bases). Germline V lookup: CDR1 SNHLY, CDR2 FYNNEI. With 8 bases removed from V and 1 base from J, the gap between germline ends came to 14 bases. This CDR3 has 14 amino acids. The CDR3 DNA sequence: TGTGCCAGCGGGTCAGGGAAGGGTAACTATGGCTACACCTTC. It specifies CASGSGKGNYGYTF.

The chain joins TRBV27 to TRBJ2-7, with D maybe TRBD1 (6 bases). Germline CDR1 reads MNHEY; CDR2 reads SMNVEV (reference sequence). Trimming pared 6 bases from V and 0 bases from J, leaving 12 bases between. This CDR3 is built from 14 residues. The CDR3 here is CASSPGHSSYEQYF. CDR3 nucleotides: TGTGCCAGCAGCCCGGGACACAGCTCCTACGAGCAGTACTTC.

The chain joins TRBV11-2 to TRBJ1-6, with 9 positions matching TRBD1. Germline CDR1 reads SGHAT; CDR2 reads FQNNGV. Trimming took 3 bases from V and 13 from J; bases not matched to a gene: 7. The CDR3 loop spans 14 amino acids. CDR3 protein: CASSFGQGPFPLHF. For the CDR3, the DNA is TGTGCCAGCAGCTTCGGACAGGGGCCCTTCCCCCTCCACTTT.

The rearrangement links TRBV18 to TRBJ2-3; 10 bases map to TRBD2. CDR1 and CDR2 (germline): KGHSH, LQKENI. V shed 4 bases, J shed 5 bases, and the junction held 6 bases outside the gene matches. The CDR3 has 15 amino acids. As DNA, the CDR3 is TGTGCCAGCTCACGTGGGCTAGCGGGGGTAGATACGCAGTATTTT. Its protein product is CASSRGLAGVDTQYF. Combining the CDR3 with reference TRBV18 and TRBJ2-3 gives the whole variable domain NAGVMQNPRHLVRRRGQEARLRCSPMKGHSHVYWYRQLPEEGLKFMVYLQKENIIDESGMPKERFSAEFPKEGPSILRIQQVVRGDSAAYFCASSRGLAGVDTQYFGPGTRLTVL.

V gene TRBV14 combines with J gene TRBJ1-6, with a tentative D call TRBD1 (5 bases). The V end was cut by 0 bases, the J end by 13 bases, with 13 bases between. Looked up from germline, CDR1 is SGHDN and CDR2 is FVKESK. The CDR3 spans 14 residues. CDR3 residues: CASSQEGVSGPLHF. CDR3 sequence (DNA): TGTGCCAGCAGCCAAGAAGGGGTGTCGGGTCCCCTCCACTTT.

The chain couples TRBV10-2 to TRBJ1-1; D is possibly TRBD1 (5 bases). The germline CDR1 and CDR2 sequences are WSHSY and SAAADI. There are 13 residues in the CDR3. With 7 bases removed from V and 0 bases from J, the gap between germline ends came to 9 bases. CDR3 region: CASNGRVNTEAFF. The CDR3 bases are TGCGCCAGCAATGGCAGGGTGAACACTGAAGCTTTCTTT.

This chain connects TRBV18 to TRBJ2-1; 8 nucleotides line up with TRBD2. Germline V gene data show CDR1 as KGHSH and CDR2 as LQKENI. This CDR3 comprises 16 residues. Losses at the gene ends were 0 bases for V and 4 bases for J; bases not matched to a gene: 5. The CDR3 coding sequence is TGTGCCAGCTCACCACCTTCAGCGGGGGTTTACAATGAGCAGTTCTTC. Its protein product is CASSPPSAGVYNEQFF.

The J gene is TRBJ2-7, the V gene TRBV7-9; D is possibly TRBD1 (6 bases). The CDR3 runs to 14 residues. The germline gives CDR1 SEHNR, CDR2 FQNEAQ (reference sequence). Trimming removed 1 base at V and 6 bases at J, with 13 bases between. CDR3 residues: CASSLGARGSEQYF. CDR3 DNA: TGTGCCAGCAGCTTAGGGGCCAGGGGTAGCGAGCAGTACTTC.